The clone carrying this T cell receptor (beta chain) was found a few times. Its antigen is not identified. Using its own MiXCR run on the reads, TCRdb lists one record per CDR3 protein. Among approximately 270,000 distinct CDR3 sequences listed, 22% were seen once. The sample comes from a study of T cell repertoires in cytomegalovirus infection. Study-level background: Carrying CMV and the relevant HLA type showed in public TCR beta signatures.

Germline-derived CDR1 and CDR2 are SGHTA and FQGNSA. This CDR3 is 15 amino acids long. The V gene end was trimmed by 5 bases and the J gene end by 8 bases; junction bases not matched to a gene: 12. Whole-study findings and limits: Cumulative frequency (of public TCR beta family members) identified carriers of CMV plus the relevant HLA.

The sequence was collected from a human donor in good health (CMV status not recorded). Some clones in this sample may be carry-over from other donors' samples. The sequencing here drew on cultured PBMCs, taken from culture after CMV antigen stimulation. The chain joins TRBV7-2 to TRBJ1-2; TRBD1 matches 9 bases. The CDR3 DNA is TGTGCCAGCAGCCCCCGGACAGGGGCCGTTCGCGGCTACACCTTC. Translation: CASSPRTGAVRGYTF.